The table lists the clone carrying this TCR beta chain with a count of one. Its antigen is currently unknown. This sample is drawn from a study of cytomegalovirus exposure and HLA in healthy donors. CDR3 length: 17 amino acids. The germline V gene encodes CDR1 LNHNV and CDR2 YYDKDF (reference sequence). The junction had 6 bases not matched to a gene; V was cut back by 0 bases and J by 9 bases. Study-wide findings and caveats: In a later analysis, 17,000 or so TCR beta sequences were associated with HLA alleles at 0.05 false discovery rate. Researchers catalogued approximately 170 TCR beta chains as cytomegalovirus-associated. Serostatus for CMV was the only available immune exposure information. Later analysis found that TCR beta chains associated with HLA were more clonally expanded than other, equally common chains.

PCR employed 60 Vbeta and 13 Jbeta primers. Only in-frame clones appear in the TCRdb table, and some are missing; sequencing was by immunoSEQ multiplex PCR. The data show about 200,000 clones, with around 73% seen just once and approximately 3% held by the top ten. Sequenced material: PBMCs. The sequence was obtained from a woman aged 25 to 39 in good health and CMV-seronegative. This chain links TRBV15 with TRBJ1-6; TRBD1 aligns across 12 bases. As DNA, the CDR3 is TGTGCCACCAGCAGAGATCGGGGACAGGGGGCGAGTTCACCCCTCCACTTT. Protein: CATSRDRGQGASSPLHF.